The present TCR beta chain was sequenced within a study of control samples from healthy donors and cancer patients. The assay was immunoSEQ multiplex PCR, and TCRdb's table has in-frame clones only and misses some. The table lists 100,000 to 150,000 clones, roughly 92% of them singletons. There are 17 residues in the CDR3. Per the germline V gene, CDR1 is MNHNY and CDR2 is SVGAGI (reference sequence). The ends lost 5 bases at V and 0 bases at J; junction bases unmatched: 7. Input material: blood. The sequence derives from a man aged 18 to 30 in good health. The genes are TRBV6-6 and TRBJ2-3, with 11 bases matching TRBD2. The CDR3 loop is CASSLSLAGGSTDTQYF. DNA of the CDR3: TGTGCCAGCAGTCTAAGTCTAGCGGGGGGAAGCACAGATACGCAGTATTTT.